Presented here are 8 T cell receptor beta chains from one specimen sequenced in a study of blood T cell repertoires in COVID-19. Clones were read by immunoSEQ multiplex PCR, and TCRdb kept only the in-frame ones, dropping some. The sample has a few hundred thousand clones; about 91% are singletons. The specimen was peripheral blood. The receptors were gathered from a woman in her twenties or thirties who had recovered from COVID-19.

The rearrangement links TRBV6-5 to TRBJ2-1; D possibly corresponds to TRBD1 (7 bases). Looked up from germline, CDR1 is MNHEY and CDR2 is SVGAGI. The CDR3 totals 16 residues. The germline V and J ends were trimmed by 2 bases and 6 bases, with 17 bases remaining between them. The CDR3 DNA sequence: TGTGCCAGCAGTTACGTTGGCAGGGGGGCTGTCAATGAGCAGTTCTTC. This encodes CASSYVGRGAVNEQFF.

The rearrangement links TRBV28 to TRBJ1-6, with unresolved D. The CDR3 contains 14 residues. From germline, CDR1 is MDHEN and CDR2 SYDVKM. The V and J ends lost 5 bases and 6 bases respectively, with 11 bases between them. The CDR3 sequence is CASSPPTANSPLHF. CDR3 nucleotide sequence: TGTGCCAGCAGTCCCCCTACAGCTAATTCACCCCTCCACTTT.

The CDR3 loop is CASIPEDRVVIQHF. The CDR3 DNA sequence: TGTGCCAGCATCCCCGAGGACAGGGTAGTTATCCAGCATTTT. This chain joins TRBV28 and TRBJ1-5; 8 bases agree with TRBD1. The CDR3 is 14 amino acids. Germline V gives CDR1 MDHEN, CDR2 SYDVKM. V was clipped by 7 bases and J by 12 bases; unmatched bases: 14.

The J gene is TRBJ2-7, the V gene TRBV27, with TRBD1 matching over 10 bases. The germline V gene encodes CDR1 MNHEY and CDR2 SMNVEV (reference sequence). The CDR3 runs to 16 residues. The J segment lost 2 bases and the V segment lost 0 bases, leaving 4 bases of the junction unmatched. For the CDR3, the DNA is TGTGCCAGCAGTTTATCTAGGACAGGGGGGCCCTACGAGCAGTACTTC. Translating gives CASSLSRTGGPYEQYF.

Note on this clone: Other DNA sequences of this sample code for an identical CDR3. The V gene is TRBV7-3, the J gene TRBJ1-1; D unclear. The CDR3 totals 13 residues. CDR1 and CDR2 from the germline V gene are SGHTA and FQGTGA. V was clipped by 1 base and J by 1 base, with 4 bases between them. CDR3 nucleotide sequence: TGTGCCAGCAGCTTAAGGCAGAACACTGAAGCTTTCTTT. Its translation: CASSLRQNTEAFF.

CDR3 bases: TGTGCCAGCAGCAAACGAACTGGACAGGGAGCGAACACTGAAGCTTTCTTT. Its translation: CASSKRTGQGANTEAFF. The V and J genes are TRBV3-1 (or the pseudogene TRBV3-2) and TRBJ1-1, with 8 bases aligning to TRBD1. The junction had 12 bases not matched to a gene; V was cut back by 5 bases and J by 1 base. CDR3 length equals 17 residues. The V gene's germline CDR1 is LGHDT and CDR2 YNNKEL (reference sequence).

V and J are TRBV4-1 and TRBJ1-1; 7 bases are shared with TRBD1. Germline assignment: CDR1 MGHRA and CDR2 YSYEKL. There are 14 residues in the CDR3. V gave up 0 bases and J gave up 6 bases; unmatched junction bases: 4. CDR3 residues: CASSQEQRGPEAFF. The CDR3 nucleotides are TGCGCCAGCAGCCAAGAGCAAAGGGGGCCTGAAGCTTTCTTT.

J is TRBJ2-5 and V is TRBV2; 7 bases are shared with TRBD1. Germline CDR1 and CDR2: SNHLY and FYNNEI. V dropped 4 bases and J dropped 1; count of bases not matched to a gene: 6. This CDR3 has 15 residues. CDR3 nucleotide sequence: TGTGCCAGCAGTGGGGACAGAGCCGCCCAAGAGACCCAGTACTTC. Translation: CASSGDRAAQETQYF.